The 11 T cell receptor beta chains in this list originate from one sample, sequenced in a study of blood T cell repertoires in COVID-19. Sequencing was performed with immunoSEQ multiplex PCR; in TCRdb, only in-frame clones are kept and a portion is missing. Of over 100,000 clones detected, around 87% appear once; the ten largest clones hold roughly 2.5%. The sample comprised peripheral blood. Receptor source: a man aged 45 to 65 with active COVID-19.

This clone was counted a few times. The chain links TRBV19 to TRBJ1-5; 7 bases agree with TRBD1. The CDR3 loop spans 14 amino acids. J gave up 7 bases and V 5 bases, and 8 bases lay outside the gene matches. Per the germline V gene, CDR1 is LNHDA and CDR2 is SQIVND (reference sequence). The CDR3, as DNA: TGTGCCAGTAGTGATCAGGGGGTAGGGCAGCCCCAGCATTTT. This codes for CASSDQGVGQPQHF. Full variable domain (outside the CDR3, taken from reference TRBV19 and TRBJ1-5): DGGITQSPKYLFRKEGQNVTLSCEQNLNHDAMYWYRQDPGQGLRLIYYSQIVNDFQKGDIAEGYSVSREKKESFPLTVTSAQKNPTAFYLCASSDQGVGQPQHFGDGTRLSIL.

As regards this clone: One end of the junction fails to match germline, which may point to a read error. The gene calls are TRBV5-6 and TRBJ2-3; TRBD2 matches at 7 bases. The CDR3 length is 16 residues. Germline V gene lookup returns CDR1 SGHDT and CDR2 YYEEEE. The CDR3 nucleotides read TGTGCCAGCAGCTTGTTGACTAGCAGCGGCACATATACGCAGTATTTT. Its translation: CASSLLTSSGTYTQYF.

This clone was seen a few times. The V gene is TRBV3-1 (or the pseudogene TRBV3-2), the J gene TRBJ1-5, with a weak D call TRBD1 (5 bases). CDR3 size: 16 residues. V was cut by 1 base and J by 0 bases, with 10 bases left in between. Germline CDR1 and CDR2: LGHDT and YNNKEL (reference sequence). The CDR3 DNA reads TGTGCCAGCAGCCAAGGGGGACTCTTTAGCAATCAGCCCCAGCATTTT. It is translated as CASSQGGLFSNQPQHF.

This chain joins TRBV5-1 and TRBJ2-3; 7 bases map to TRBD2. This CDR3 is built from 16 residues. V lost 0 bases and J lost 0; bases outside the gene matches: 4. Germline lookup yields CDR1 SGHRS and CDR2 YFSETQ. The CDR3 DNA reads TGCGCCAGCAGCTTGGGGACGGGACTAAGCACAGATACGCAGTATTTT. Its translation is CASSLGTGLSTDTQYF.

The V and J genes are TRBV13 and TRBJ1-2, with D possibly TRBD1 on 6 matching bases. Trimming shortened V by 3 bases and J by 3 bases, and 20 bases separated the two germline ends. The length of the CDR3 is 17 residues. Germline CDR1 and CDR2: PRHDT and FYEKMQ (reference sequence). The CDR3 DNA sequence: TGTGCCAGCAGCTTCTCCCGGGACACCCTGGGGGACTATGGCTACACCTTC. This codes for CASSFSRDTLGDYGYTF.

The rearrangement links TRBV3-1 (or the pseudogene TRBV3-2) to TRBJ2-2; perhaps TRBD1 as D (6 bases). CDR1 is LGHDT, CDR2 YNNKEL, per germline (reference sequence). The length of the CDR3 is 15 residues. Trimming left V 4 bases short and J 2 bases short, with 11 bases between. The CDR3 DNA reads TGTGCCAGCAGCCCGGACAGAAGTAACACCGGGGAGCTGTTTTTT. Its translation is CASSPDRSNTGELFF.

The chain recombines TRBV7-2 with TRBJ1-6, with 10 bases lining up with TRBD1. CDR1 SGHTA and CDR2 FQGNSA come from the germline V gene. V gave up 3 bases and J gave up 6 bases; unmatched junction bases: 2. The CDR3 sequence is 15 residues long. The CDR3 region is CASSLTGGANSPLHF. The CDR3 nucleotides are TGTGCCAGCAGCTTGACAGGGGGCGCTAATTCACCCCTCCACTTT.

The count of this clone is one. The chain combines TRBV12-5 with TRBJ1-1, with 7 bases identical to TRBD1. The ends lost 7 bases at V and 0 bases at J; junction bases unmatched: 8. Germline V CDR1 and CDR2: LGHNT, FRNRAP. The CDR3 runs to 15 residues. The CDR3 region is CASARRDRLNTEAFF. The CDR3, as DNA: TGTGCTAGTGCGAGAAGGGACAGATTGAACACTGAAGCTTTCTTT.

The chain combines TRBV7-2 with TRBJ1-1, with 8 bases fitting TRBD1. The CDR3 consists of 14 residues. The J segment lost 5 bases and the V segment lost 6 bases, leaving 8 bases of the junction unmatched. From germline, CDR1 is SGHTA and CDR2 FQGNSA. CDR3: CASSSGQGWTEAFF. The CDR3 nucleotides are TGTGCCAGCAGTTCCGGACAGGGTTGGACTGAAGCTTTCTTT.

The V gene is TRBV5-1, the J gene TRBJ2-7; TRBD1 aligns across 10 bases. Trimming at V came to 0 bases and at J to 5 bases, leaving 8 bases not matched to a gene. Germline V gene lookup returns CDR1 SGHRS and CDR2 YFSETQ. CDR3 length equals 16 residues. The CDR3 sequence: CASSLVSGTGVNEQYF. The CDR3 region has the DNA TGCGCCAGCAGCTTGGTTTCCGGGACAGGGGTTAACGAGCAGTACTTC.

V usage is TRBV2 and J usage is TRBJ2-7, with TRBD1 matching 12 bases. V trimming: 0 bases; J trimming: 3 bases; junction bases outside the gene matches: 21. The germline V gene encodes CDR1 SNHLY and CDR2 FYNNEI. CDR3 size: 22 residues. CDR3 protein: CASSEACPRDRGRGMPDYEQYF. DNA for the CDR3: TGTGCCAGCAGTGAAGCTTGTCCCCGGGACAGGGGGCGCGGGATGCCCGACTACGAGCAGTACTTC.